These T cell receptor beta chains were read from a single sample in a study of shared clonotypes between healthy human individuals. Sequencing was performed with immunoSEQ multiplex PCR; in TCRdb, only in-frame clones are kept and a portion is missing. Of 800,000 to 1,200,000 clones in the sample, about 84% were seen once. Sequencing was carried out using memory CD4+ T cells from PBMCs. Receptor source: a man aged 18-30 years in good health. Some clones in this sample may be carry-over from other donors' samples. Both conserved end residues are part of each CDR3. A D gene is named only where the DNA matches it firmly. For some rows the clone size is stated as once, few or many, or as a class when expanded; others skip it.

clone_size: NA; v_call: TRBV19; d_call: TRBD1; j_call: TRBJ2-2; cdr3_nt: TGTGCCAGTAGGGGGGACAGGGCGAACACCGGGGAGCTGTTTTTT; cdr3_aa: CASRGDRANTGELFF
clone_size: NA; v_call: TRBV28; d_call: NA; j_call: TRBJ1-4; cdr3_nt: TGTGCCAGCAGTTTCAGGGTGGCAAAACTGTTTTTT; cdr3_aa: CASSFRVAKLFF
clone_size: NA; v_call: TRBV28; d_call: NA; j_call: TRBJ2-6; cdr3_nt: TGTGCCAGCAGCCGAGGCTCTGGGGCCAACGTCCTGACTTTC; cdr3_aa: CASSRGSGANVLTF
clone_size: NA; v_call: TRBV15; d_call: TRBD1; j_call: TRBJ2-7; cdr3_nt: TGTGCCACCAGCATGGGACAGACCTACGAGCAGTACTTC; cdr3_aa: CATSMGQTYEQYF
clone_size: once; v_call: TRBV28; d_call: NA; j_call: TRBJ2-3; cdr3_nt: TGTGCCAGCAGTTTATCAGGGTACGCAGATACGCAGTATTTT; cdr3_aa: CASSLSGYADTQYF
clone_size: NA; v_call: TRBV4-2; d_call: NA; j_call: TRBJ2-1; cdr3_nt: TGTGCCAGCAGCCAAGGTTTAGCGGAGAGCTACAATGAGCAGTTCTTC; cdr3_aa: CASSQGLAESYNEQFF
clone_size: NA; v_call: TRBV7-2; d_call: NA; j_call: TRBJ2-1; cdr3_nt: TGTGCCAGCAGCCCCCTAGGGACGCCCGGTTACAATGAGCAGTTCTTC; cdr3_aa: CASSPLGTPGYNEQFF
clone_size: NA; v_call: TRBV11-2; d_call: NA; j_call: TRBJ2-7; cdr3_nt: TGTGCCAGCAGTCTTACAGGTAACGAGCAGTACTTC; cdr3_aa: CASSLTGNEQYF
clone_size: NA; v_call: TRBV5-1; d_call: TRBD2; j_call: TRBJ2-1; cdr3_nt: TGCGCCAGCAGCTTGGGCCTAGCGGCCCCCAATGAGCAGTTCTTC; cdr3_aa: CASSLGLAAPNEQFF
clone_size: once; v_call: TRBV5-1; d_call: TRBD2; j_call: TRBJ2-3; cdr3_nt: TGCGCCAGCAGCTCGAACCCTAGCGGAAACACAGATACGCAGTATTTT; cdr3_aa: CASSSNPSGNTDTQYF
clone_size: NA; v_call: TRBV7-6; d_call: NA; j_call: TRBJ2-7; cdr3_nt: TGTGCCAGCAGCTCGCTTTGGGCGGGCAAGAGCTCCTACGAGCAGTACTTC; cdr3_aa: CASSSLWAGKSSYEQYF
clone_size: NA; v_call: TRBV6-4; d_call: TRBD2; j_call: TRBJ2-2; cdr3_nt: TGTGCCAGCAGTCCTGGTCGGACTAGTGGTTCGGGGGAGCTGTTTTTT; cdr3_aa: CASSPGRTSGSGELFF
clone_size: NA; v_call: TRBV29-1; d_call: NA; j_call: TRBJ2-7; cdr3_nt: TGCAGCGTTGGCTGGCAGGGTTCCGAGCAGTACTTC; cdr3_aa: CSVGWQGSEQYF
clone_size: once; v_call: TRBV5-4; d_call: TRBD2; j_call: TRBJ2-1; cdr3_nt: TGTGCCAGCAGGTTACTAGCGGGAGAGGCTAATGAGCAGTTCTTC; cdr3_aa: CASRLLAGEANEQFF
clone_size: NA; v_call: TRBV28; d_call: TRBD1; j_call: TRBJ2-7; cdr3_nt: TGTGCCAGCAGTTTCCCGTTAGTAGGGGGCGCATACGAGCAGTACTTC; cdr3_aa: CASSFPLVGGAYEQYF
clone_size: NA; v_call: TRBV2; d_call: NA; j_call: TRBJ1-2; cdr3_nt: TGTGCCAGCAGTGTAGGGCGGCTCTATAGTGGCTACACCTTC; cdr3_aa: CASSVGRLYSGYTF
clone_size: NA; v_call: TRBV19; d_call: NA; j_call: TRBJ2-5; cdr3_nt: TGTGCCAGTAGTACAGGACTAGGGGGAGAGACCCAGTACTTC; cdr3_aa: CASSTGLGGETQYF
clone_size: NA; v_call: TRBV6-6; d_call: TRBD1; j_call: TRBJ1-5; cdr3_nt: TGTGCCAGCCGAGGGGGCGAGCCCCAGCATTTT; cdr3_aa: CASRGGEPQHF
clone_size: NA; v_call: TRBV6-6; d_call: TRBD2; j_call: TRBJ2-7; cdr3_nt: TGTGCCAGCAGAATAGCCGTCGCGGGAGGCTACGAGCAGTACTTC; cdr3_aa: CASRIAVAGGYEQYF
clone_size: NA; v_call: TRBV18; d_call: NA; j_call: TRBJ2-7; cdr3_nt: TGTGCCAGCTCACCACGGGTGGAGGGTGAGCAGTACTTC; cdr3_aa: CASSPRVEGEQYF
clone_size: NA; v_call: TRBV5-1; d_call: NA; j_call: TRBJ1-4; cdr3_nt: TGCGCCAGCAGCTCGGGCCTTCTCCATGAAAAACTGTTTTTT; cdr3_aa: CASSSGLLHEKLFF
clone_size: once; v_call: TRBV5-1; d_call: NA; j_call: TRBJ2-7; cdr3_nt: TGCGCCAGCAGCATGACTGGGACCGACGGCGAGCAGTACTTC; cdr3_aa: CASSMTGTDGEQYF
clone_size: once; v_call: TRBV25-1; d_call: TRBD2; j_call: TRBJ2-3; cdr3_nt: TGTGCCAGCAGTAACCCGGGACTAGCGAGCACAGATACGCAGTATTTT; cdr3_aa: CASSNPGLASTDTQYF
clone_size: NA; v_call: TRBV7-9; d_call: NA; j_call: TRBJ2-2; cdr3_nt: TGTGCCAGCAGATTGCCGTTCAGGGGAGACACCGGGGAGCTGTTTTTT; cdr3_aa: CASRLPFRGDTGELFF
clone_size: once; v_call: TRBV5-4; d_call: TRBD2; j_call: TRBJ2-7; cdr3_nt: TGTGCCAGCAGCTTGGCCGGCGGGAGTAACTACGAGCAGTACTTC; cdr3_aa: CASSLAGGSNYEQYF
clone_size: NA; v_call: TRBV18; d_call: NA; j_call: TRBJ2-2; cdr3_nt: TGTGCCAGCTCACCCGAGGGGGAGCTGTTTTTT; cdr3_aa: CASSPEGELFF
clone_size: NA; v_call: TRBV4-3; d_call: NA; j_call: TRBJ2-7; cdr3_nt: TGCGCCAGCAGCCAAAGGGAGCCCGACGAGCAGTACTTC; cdr3_aa: CASSQREPDEQYF
clone_size: NA; v_call: TRBV6-1; d_call: TRBD1; j_call: TRBJ2-7; cdr3_nt: TGTGCCTCGACCCGACCGGGACAGGGATACGAGCAGTACTTC; cdr3_aa: CASTRPGQGYEQYF
clone_size: NA; v_call: TRBV27; d_call: NA; j_call: TRBJ2-7; cdr3_nt: TGTGCCAGCAGCCCTCAACAGGGCTTCTCCTACGAGCAGTACTTC; cdr3_aa: CASSPQQGFSYEQYF
clone_size: NA; v_call: TRBV29-1; d_call: TRBD2; j_call: TRBJ2-3; cdr3_nt: TGCAGCGTTGTCGGGAGGGCGTTCAATACGCAGTATTTT; cdr3_aa: CSVVGRAFNTQYF
clone_size: NA; v_call: TRBV2; d_call: NA; j_call: TRBJ2-3; cdr3_nt: TGTGCCAGTACACTAGTCGGTGTCACAGATACGCAGTATTTT; cdr3_aa: CASTLVGVTDTQYF
clone_size: NA; v_call: TRBV27; d_call: NA; j_call: TRBJ2-1; cdr3_nt: TGTGCCAGCAGTCCCCGACTAGTTCCCGATGAGCAGTTCTTC; cdr3_aa: CASSPRLVPDEQFF
clone_size: NA; v_call: TRBV20-1; d_call: NA; j_call: TRBJ2-4; cdr3_nt: TGCAGTGCTGCCCCGGGAAACATTCAGTACTTC; cdr3_aa: CSAAPGNIQYF
clone_size: NA; v_call: TRBV7-8; d_call: NA; j_call: TRBJ2-3; cdr3_nt: TGTGCCAGCAGCTTAAGGCAGACGGTATATACGCAGTATTTT; cdr3_aa: CASSLRQTVYTQYF
clone_size: NA; v_call: TRBV14; d_call: NA; j_call: TRBJ1-4; cdr3_nt: TGTGCCAGCAGCACCTTACAGGGAAGGGGTGAAAAACTGTTTTTT; cdr3_aa: CASSTLQGRGEKLFF
clone_size: few; v_call: TRBV15; d_call: NA; j_call: TRBJ2-7; cdr3_nt: TGTGCCACCAGCAGAGATAGGGGCGGCTCCTACGAGCAGTACTTC; cdr3_aa: CATSRDRGGSYEQYF
clone_size: NA; v_call: TRBV6-1; d_call: TRBD1; j_call: TRBJ2-7; cdr3_nt: TGTGCCAGCAGTGTCGGGGACAGCAGCTCCTACGAGCAGTACTTC; cdr3_aa: CASSVGDSSSYEQYF
clone_size: few; v_call: TRBV7-8; d_call: NA; j_call: TRBJ1-1; cdr3_nt: TGTGCCAGCAGCTTAGGGGCGATTGGGGTCACTGAAGCTTTCTTT; cdr3_aa: CASSLGAIGVTEAFF
clone_size: NA; v_call: TRBV5-4; d_call: NA; j_call: TRBJ2-7; cdr3_nt: TGTGCCAGCAGCACAAGAACTGGGGACGAGCAGTACTTC; cdr3_aa: CASSTRTGDEQYF
clone_size: NA; v_call: TRBV4-1; d_call: NA; j_call: TRBJ2-5; cdr3_nt: TGCGCCAGCAGCCGAGGGAGTACCTGGGTAGAGACCCAGTACTTC; cdr3_aa: CASSRGSTWVETQYF
clone_size: NA; v_call: TRBV28; d_call: TRBD1; j_call: TRBJ2-7; cdr3_nt: TGTGCCAGCAGCTCTCCGGGACAGAACTCCTACGAGCAGTACTTC; cdr3_aa: CASSSPGQNSYEQYF
clone_size: few; v_call: TRBV28; d_call: NA; j_call: TRBJ2-7; cdr3_nt: TGTGCCACCTCGGGTCAGCGAACCTACGAGCAGTACTTC; cdr3_aa: CATSGQRTYEQYF
clone_size: NA; v_call: TRBV11-2; d_call: NA; j_call: TRBJ1-4; cdr3_nt: TGTGCCAGCAGCTCCCCTAACAGGGCAACTAATGAAAAACTGTTTTTT; cdr3_aa: CASSSPNRATNEKLFF
clone_size: NA; v_call: TRBV9; d_call: TRBD2; j_call: TRBJ2-7; cdr3_nt: TGTGCCAGCAGCGCCCGCGGGGGGGGGCTCGAGCAGTACTTC; cdr3_aa: CASSARGGGLEQYF
clone_size: NA; v_call: TRBV4-2; d_call: TRBD2; j_call: TRBJ2-3; cdr3_nt: TGTGCCAGCAGCCAACTAGCGGCAATCACAGATACGCAGTATTTT; cdr3_aa: CASSQLAAITDTQYF
clone_size: NA; v_call: TRBV6-4; d_call: TRBD1; j_call: TRBJ2-3; cdr3_nt: TGTGCCAGCGGGACAGCAGATACGCAGTATTTT; cdr3_aa: CASGTADTQYF